The 22 T cell receptor beta chains listed next were all sequenced from one sample in a study of T cells in Graves' hyperthyroidism and ophthalmopathy. TCR beta CDR3 regions were amplified from RNA. When the TCR CDR3 underwent first-round RT-PCR, the HTBI primer set was used. From the multiplex PCR reads, TCRdb called clonotypes with MiXCR, one entry per CDR3 protein. The table has nearly 250,000 distinct CDR3 sequences, almost 25% seen once. Material for sequencing was blood. The receptor source for this set is a woman between 35 and 50 years old with Graves' ophthalmopathy.

This clonotype came up many times. V and J are TRBV29-1 and TRBJ2-7; TRBD2 matches at 10 bases. J lost 3 bases, V lost 8 bases, and 13 bases had no gene match. Germline loops: CDR1 SQVTM, CDR2 ANQGSEA. The CDR3 is 15 residues long. The CDR3 reads CSLGLAGAPFYEQYF. In DNA, the CDR3 is TGCAGCCTGGGGCTAGCGGGAGCCCCCTTCTACGAGCAGTACTTC.

This clonotype was observed at least ten times. This clone may be a read error of a much larger clone one base away. The gene calls are TRBV6-2 or TRBV6-3 and TRBJ1-5; a possible D gene is TRBD1 (6 bases). This CDR3 has 18 amino acids. Per the germline V gene, CDR1 is MNHEY and CDR2 is SVGEGT. V shed 5 bases and J shed 0 bases, with 20 bases lying between them. This CDR3 is CASSTPGGQRPSNQPQHF. In DNA, the CDR3 is TGTGCCAGCAGTACCCCCGGGGGGCAGAGGCCTAGCAATCAGCCCCAGCATTTT.

This clonotype appeared a few times. The chain carries TRBV5-1 and TRBJ1-2, with TRBD1 matching over 9 bases. Unmatched junction bases numbered 6, after V lost 7 bases and J lost 5 bases. The germline V gene encodes CDR1 SGHRS and CDR2 YFSETQ. The CDR3 spans 13 residues. In DNA, the CDR3 is TGCGCCAGCTCCGGGACAGGGCCTTATGGCTACACCTTC. This codes for CASSGTGPYGYTF.

The table lists this clonotype with many counts. J is TRBJ1-6 and V is TRBV28; TRBD1 might be the D (5 bases). The CDR3 totals 15 residues. Per the germline V gene, CDR1 is MDHEN and CDR2 is SYDVKM. V was shortened by 3 bases and J by 6 bases, with 12 bases between the two germline ends. The CDR3 loop is CASSFLGRTNSPLHF. In DNA form, the CDR3 reads TGTGCCAGCAGTTTTTTGGGACGAACTAATTCACCCCTCCACTTT. Using reference TRBV28 and TRBJ1-6 for the parts outside the CDR3, the full variable domain is DVKVTQSSRYLVKRTGEKVFLECVQDMDHENMFWYRQDPGLGLRLIYFSYDVKMKEKGDIPEGYSVSREKKERFSLILESASTNQTSMYLCASSFLGRTNSPLHFGNGTRLTVT.

V usage is TRBV14 and J usage is TRBJ2-7; D is ambiguous. Germline V gives CDR1 SGHDN, CDR2 FVKESK. The CDR3 is made up of 15 amino acids. Between the trimmed V and J ends, which lost 2 bases and 3 bases, there was a span of 14 bases. The CDR3 DNA follows: TGTGCCAGCAGCCAATATAGTAATCCGCGCTACGAGCAGTACTTC. Protein sequence: CASSQYSNPRYEQYF.

At least ten counts were recorded for this clonotype. V and J are TRBV30 and TRBJ2-5, with D possibly matching TRBD1 (6 bases). Germline V gene sequence: CDR1 GTSNPN, CDR2 SVGIG (reference sequence). V was shortened by 0 bases and J by 4 bases, with 15 bases between the two germline ends. There are 15 residues in the CDR3. The CDR3 here is CAWSVGRTEIETQYF. CDR3 coding DNA: TGTGCCTGGAGTGTGGGCCGGACAGAGATAGAGACCCAGTACTTC.

There are many counts of this clonotype. CDR3 nucleotides: TGCAGTGCCCAGAGACAGAACGGCTATGGCTACACCTTC. Translation gives CSAQRQNGYGYTF. The chain couples TRBV20-1 to TRBJ1-2; D is possibly TRBD1 (5 bases). The germline gives CDR1 DFQATT, CDR2 SNEGSKA (reference sequence). Trimming removed 6 bases from V and 4 bases from J, with 15 bases in between. The CDR3 is 13 residues long.

This clonotype has ten or more counts. Here the CDR3 DNA reads TGTGCCACCAGCAGTGACAGGAGCTCCTACGAGCAGTACTTC. Translated, it gives CATSSDRSSYEQYF. The chain carries TRBV15 and TRBJ2-7, with a tentative D call TRBD1 (6 bases). Looked up from germline, CDR1 is LNHNV and CDR2 is YYDKDF (reference sequence). The V gene lost 3 bases and the J gene lost 0 bases, with 9 bases spanning the gap. This CDR3 has 14 amino acids.

In this sample, this clonotype turned up many times. The chain is built from TRBV29-1 and TRBJ2-7; D might be TRBD1 or TRBD2, each matching 6 bases. This CDR3 has 15 amino acids. Trimming left V 5 bases short and J 1 base short, with 18 bases between. CDR1 is SQVTM, CDR2 ANQGSEA, per germline. The CDR3, as DNA: TGCAGCGTTTGTGGAGAGGGGGGACCTTCCTACGAGCAGTACTTC. It yields the protein CSVCGEGGPSYEQYF.

Many counts were recorded for this clonotype. The genes are TRBV6-1 and TRBJ1-5, with 8 nucleotides matching TRBD1. V gave up 0 bases and J gave up 5 bases; unmatched junction bases: 3. Germline CDR1 MNHNS, CDR2 SASEGT. This CDR3 has 15 residues. The CDR3 region has the DNA TGTGCCAGCAGTGAAGCTGCAGGGGGCTATCAGCCCCAGCATTTT. This encodes CASSEAAGGYQPQHF.

This clonotype was picked up many times. V usage is TRBV19 and J usage is TRBJ2-7; D is uncertain. The V gene lost 1 base and the J gene lost 2 bases, with 12 bases spanning the gap. In germline, CDR1 is LNHDA, CDR2 SQIVND (reference sequence). This CDR3 spans 15 amino acids. The CDR3 here is CASSIANLPAYEQYF. The CDR3 nucleotides read TGTGCCAGTAGTATAGCGAACCTGCCGGCCTACGAGCAGTACTTC.

This chain links TRBV4-1 with TRBJ2-5; D gene uncertain. Looked up from germline, CDR1 is MGHRA and CDR2 is YSYEKL. The ends were cut back, 1 base at V and 2 bases at J, with 14 bases in the middle. This CDR3 region has 16 residues. CDR3 region: CASSQGFIGLQETQYF. The CDR3 bases are TGCGCCAGCAGCCAAGGATTCATAGGCCTACAAGAGACCCAGTACTTC.

This clonotype showed up many times. The V gene is TRBV12-3 or TRBV12-4, the J gene TRBJ2-2; 8 nucleotides line up with TRBD1. The J segment lost 6 bases and the V segment lost 5 bases, leaving 5 bases of the junction unmatched. The CDR3 has 14 amino acids. The CDR3 reads CASSPTGVAGELFF. CDR3 sequence (DNA): TGTGCCAGCAGTCCGACAGGGGTGGCCGGGGAGCTGTTTTTT.

This clonotype was seen many times. The junction departs from germline at one end; a sequencing error may be responsible. The gene calls are TRBV10-3 and TRBJ2-5, with TRBD2 matching 12 bases. Germline CDR1 reads ENHRY; CDR2 reads SYGVKD. The CDR3 runs to 16 residues. The CDR3 loop reads CAVSRLAGEGIETQYF. DNA for the CDR3: TGTGCCGTCAGCAGACTAGCGGGAGAGGGAATCGAGACCCAGTACTTC.

The chain has TRBV30 and TRBJ1-1, with D perhaps TRBD1 (5 bases). The CDR3 contains 12 residues. V lost 4 bases, J lost 5 bases, and 11 bases lay in between. Per germline, CDR1 GTSNPN and CDR2 SVGIG (reference sequence). This chain's CDR3 is CAWIIWGTEAFF. CDR3 nucleotides: TGTGCCTGGATTATATGGGGGACTGAAGCTTTCTTT.

In its sample, this clonotype was seen many times. The chain is built from TRBV5-1 and TRBJ2-5, with D possibly matching TRBD1 (6 bases). Per germline, CDR1 SGHRS and CDR2 YFSETQ. The V end lost 5 bases, the J end lost 0 bases, and 14 bases lay between the germline ends. CDR3 length: 15 residues. CDR3 protein: CASSKGDQYQETQYF. The CDR3, as DNA: TGCGCCAGCAGTAAGGGGGACCAGTACCAAGAGACCCAGTACTTC. The full variable domain, completed using reference TRBV5-1 and TRBJ2-5, is KAGVTQTPRYLIKTRGQQVTLSCSPISGHRSVSWYQQTPGQGLQFLFEYFSETQRNKGNFPGRFSGRQFSNSRSEMNVSTLELGDSALYLCASSKGDQYQETQYFGPGTRLLVL.

This clonotype was counted ten times or more. The CDR3 reads CASSWDSFSGNTIYF. The DNA for the CDR3 is TGTGCCAGCAGTTGGGACTCTTTCTCTGGAAACACCATATATTTT. The chain uses TRBV28 and TRBJ1-3, with D possibly being TRBD1 (5 bases). The CDR3 consists of 15 residues. Trimming removed 4 bases from V and 0 bases from J, with 10 bases in between. The germline gives CDR1 MDHEN, CDR2 SYDVKM.

This clonotype was recorded at least ten times. Sequence at one end of the junction differs from germline and may be a read error. The chain couples TRBV24-1 to TRBJ2-7; D may be TRBD1 (6 bases). Germline CDR1 reads KGHDR; CDR2 reads SFDVKD. The CDR3 length is 13 residues. This CDR3 is CATSDAGQRALFF. The CDR3 DNA is TGTGCCACCAGTGATGCAGGACAGAGGGCCTTATTCTTC.

The table lists this clonotype with many counts. This chain links TRBV29-1 with TRBJ2-3, with TRBD2 matching 11 bases. With V trimmed by 8 bases and J by 1 base, 5 bases remained unmatched. The CDR3 has 14 amino acids. Germline CDR1 SQVTM, CDR2 ANQGSEA. The CDR3: CSLRLAGRTDTQYF. CDR3 in DNA: TGCAGCCTTCGACTAGCGGGGCGCACAGATACGCAGTATTTT.

The table lists this clonotype with many counts. The chain combines TRBV20-1 with TRBJ2-2; D is uncertain. This CDR3 is built from 13 residues. With 4 bases removed from V and 0 bases from J, the gap between germline ends came to 6 bases. Germline values: CDR1 DFQATT, CDR2 SNEGSKA (reference sequence). The CDR3 is CSAKGANTGELFF. CDR3 nucleotide sequence: TGCAGTGCTAAGGGCGCGAACACCGGGGAGCTGTTTTTT.

In nucleotides, the CDR3 is TGTGCCAGCAGACATCAGACAGGTCGGGTGCAGTACTTC. This encodes CASRHQTGRVQYF. The chain uses TRBV24-1 and TRBJ2-7; maybe TRBD1 (6 bases). CDR3 length: 13 residues. In germline, CDR1 is KGHDR, CDR2 SFDVKD. V was shortened by 11 bases and J by 9 bases, with 22 bases between the two germline ends.

Ten or more counts support this clonotype. The chain recombines TRBV28 with TRBJ1-5; D gene uncertain. Per the germline V gene, CDR1 is MDHEN and CDR2 is SYDVKM. This CDR3 is 12 amino acids long. Trimming took off 6 bases at V and 0 bases at J, with 3 bases between the two ends. In DNA, the CDR3 is TGTGCCAGCAGAATTAGCAATCAGCCCCAGCATTTT. Protein sequence: CASRISNQPQHF. The full variable domain, in which reference TRBV28 and TRBJ1-5 provide the parts outside the CDR3, is DVKVTQSSRYLVKRTGEKVFLECVQDMDHENMFWYRQDPGLGLRLIYFSYDVKMKEKGDIPEGYSVSREKKERFSLILESASTNQTSMYLCASRISNQPQHFGDGTRLSIL.